These T cell receptor beta chains were read from a single sample in a study of human T cells and chemical hapten exposure. TCRdb re-derived calls from the RACE reads in MiXCR, one entry per CDR3 protein. The data contain about 250,000 distinct CDR3 sequences, roughly 7.4% of them singletons. Source: whole blood, taken in connection with sensitization to the hapten diphenylcyclopropenone (DPC). These receptors were taken from a young man with alopecia areata. Some clones in this sample may be carry-over from other donors' samples. CDR3s include the opening cysteine and the closing phenylalanine or tryptophan. Each record gives: clone size, V gene, CDR3 protein. Clone size is not always given. Where it is, it says once, few, many or a class for expanded clones.

abundance: few
v_gene: TRBV9
CDR3aa: CASSVVAAYNEQFF

abundance: few
v_gene: TRBV10-3
CDR3aa: CAILRDLNTEAFF

abundance: .
v_gene: TRBV6-2/TRBV6-3
CDR3aa: CASSYKIRRPFRGSNQPQHF

abundance: few
v_gene: TRBV7-3
CDR3aa: CASSTGAGGTIYF

abundance: .
v_gene: TRBV12-3/TRBV12-4
CDR3aa: CASSLKGTGSYNEQFF

abundance: few
v_gene: TRBV20-1
CDR3aa: CSARTVGYEQYF

abundance: .
v_gene: TRBV3-1
CDR3aa: CASSPHGTGPPDTQYF

abundance: few
v_gene: TRBV27
CDR3aa: CASSMNQGANSPLHF

abundance: .
v_gene: TRBV11-2
CDR3aa: CASRLLGGGYEQYF

abundance: .
v_gene: TRBV29-1
CDR3aa: CSVIRDSRYNEQFF

abundance: many
v_gene: TRBV6-2/TRBV6-3
CDR3aa: CASSYYKHPQHF

abundance: .
v_gene: TRBV4-3
CDR3aa: CASSQDLPRTGSPLHF

abundance: many
v_gene: TRBV12-3/TRBV12-4
CDR3aa: CASSPGGPLDGYTF

abundance: many
v_gene: TRBV24-1
CDR3aa: CATSESKGTEAFF

abundance: many
v_gene: TRBV28
CDR3aa: CASSLQGEGGTQYF

abundance: many
v_gene: TRBV6-2/TRBV6-3
CDR3aa: CASSYKTGDTDTQYF

abundance: .
v_gene: TRBV12-5
CDR3aa: CASGGTGNTEAFF

abundance: .
v_gene: TRBV4-2
CDR3aa: CASSQERTELYGYTF

abundance: many
v_gene: TRBV7-9
CDR3aa: CASTDRGTDTQYF

abundance: .
v_gene: TRBV7-9
CDR3aa: CASSLAPKDGAQYF

abundance: .
v_gene: TRBV12-3/TRBV12-4
CDR3aa: CASSYRGGGPHEQFF

abundance: few
v_gene: TRBV12-3/TRBV12-4
CDR3aa: CASTAYSNQPQHF

abundance: many
v_gene: TRBV20-1
CDR3aa: CSAEQIRTVQPDTQYF

abundance: .
v_gene: TRBV29-1
CDR3aa: CSVNSYGYTF

abundance: few
v_gene: TRBV12-3/TRBV12-4
CDR3aa: CASSLQGARTGELFF

abundance: .
v_gene: TRBV3-1
CDR3aa: CASSQTGEHEQYF

abundance: .
v_gene: TRBV4-3
CDR3aa: CASSQEGRRNSYNSPLHF

abundance: .
v_gene: TRBV6-5
CDR3aa: CASSYSRGRAANEQFF

abundance: few
v_gene: TRBV7-7
CDR3aa: CASSLGPGLNEKLFF

abundance: .
v_gene: TRBV20-1
CDR3aa: CSAVDRGNTEAFF

abundance: .
v_gene: TRBV6-6
CDR3aa: CASSSVPTDTQYF

abundance: .
v_gene: TRBV20-1
CDR3aa: CSARVTVSNKQYF

abundance: many
v_gene: TRBV12-3/TRBV12-4
CDR3aa: CASSSRGAGTEAFF

abundance: few
v_gene: TRBV6-5
CDR3aa: CASSYTGANSPLHF

abundance: few
v_gene: TRBV28
CDR3aa: CASRPSGTGIYGYTF

abundance: few
v_gene: TRBV4-3
CDR3aa: CASSQDRGRFMFTDTQYF

abundance: .
v_gene: TRBV28
CDR3aa: CASTPGTANNEQFF

abundance: .
v_gene: TRBV12-3/TRBV12-4
CDR3aa: CASRPGEYGYTF

abundance: .
v_gene: TRBV12-5
CDR3aa: CASGLVLRAPLYNEQFF

abundance: many
v_gene: TRBV6-5
CDR3aa: CASSQAVGRTDTQYF

abundance: few
v_gene: TRBV4-1
CDR3aa: CASSQAAGVQSYEQYF

abundance: few
v_gene: TRBV15
CDR3aa: CATSRGPRGSTSNTEAFF

abundance: .
v_gene: TRBV11-2
CDR3aa: CASSLVASQAYF

abundance: few
v_gene: TRBV28
CDR3aa: CASKSQDNEKLFF

abundance: .
v_gene: TRBV24-1
CDR3aa: CATSDSPGAEQFF

abundance: .
v_gene: TRBV18
CDR3aa: CASSQGTPATNEKLFF

abundance: .
v_gene: TRBV2
CDR3aa: CANNREVNTEAFF

abundance: few
v_gene: TRBV4-3
CDR3aa: CASSQDRVQGEQYF

abundance: .
v_gene: TRBV6-2/TRBV6-3
CDR3aa: CASSYSLSQGPLNQPQHF

abundance: few
v_gene: TRBV18
CDR3aa: CASSPGRIAGGPETQYF